The T cell receptor (beta chain) under discussion was sequenced for a study of beta chain features in type 1 diabetes. Overall study context: Sorted cells examined across all samples numbered around 100 million. General study findings and limits: Reduced insertions and increased deletions marked VDJ junctions in type 1 diabetes patients. Shorter TCRB CDR3s, moderately but significantly so, marked every one of the four CD4+ subsets in Type 1 diabetes patients.

Sequencing targeted expressed TCRB transcripts, as all isolated RNA had been reverse transcribed. Generated by immunoSEQ multiplex PCR, the TCRdb table keeps only in-frame clones and is missing some. Among 250,000 to 300,000 clones listed, approximately 14% were seen once. Post-sort purity exceeded 98% for all sorted populations. This CDR3 is 14 amino acids long. The junction had 4 bases not matched to a gene; V was cut back by 7 bases and J by 1 base. Germline CDR1 reads MNHNY; CDR2 reads SVGAGI (reference sequence). A remark on this clone: Antigen unknown.

The clonotype was recovered from a young man with type 1 diabetes. Sequenced sample: naive CD4+ T cells from blood. The rearrangement uses TRBV6-6 and TRBJ2-1; 7 nucleotides line up with TRBD1. The CDR3 sequence: CASIPGQSYNEQFF. The DNA for the CDR3 is TGTGCCAGCATTCCGGGACAGTCCTACAATGAGCAGTTCTTC.